Sequencing of this T cell receptor (beta chain) was carried out in a study of tumor-infiltrating lymphocytes in primary liver carcinoma. Both RNA and DNA were isolated together from 20-30 mg of bulk tissue that had not been sorted. Sampling targeted five separate regions of each tumor, which included the tumor centre. This CDR3 contains 13 residues. Per the germline V gene, CDR1 is MNHNS and CDR2 is SASEGT. About this clonotype itself: The CDR3 does not close with the conserved phenylalanine or tryptophan, likely indicating a read error.

From about 0.5 ug of total RNA, TCR beta-specific cDNA was reverse-transcribed using a constant-region primer. A slightly modified ARM-PCR protocol with three nested multiplex PCR rounds produced these TCR beta libraries. Both of the initial two PCR rounds ran for 10 cycles and employed TRBV1-TRBV30 forward primers alongside a C-beta reverse primer. TCRdb recomputed calls from the multiplex PCR reads with MiXCR, one row per CDR3 protein. The sample includes about 74,000 distinct CDR3 sequences, 60% to 75% of them seen just once. The sample was liver tumor tissue from sampling region 4. Subset described: tumor region T4, right-lateral pole. The chain joins TRBV6-1 to TRBJ2-5; TRBD1 matches at 9 bases. The clonotype originates from a man in his forties or fifties with primary liver carcinoma and hepatitis B virus infection. Written as DNA, the CDR3 is TGTGGCAGCAGCAGACAGGGGGTTGAGACCCAGTACTGC. This codes for CGSSRQGVETQYC.